This paragraph reports one TCR beta chain. What it binds is unknown. The germline V gene encodes CDR1 SEHNR and CDR2 FQNEAQ (reference sequence). The CDR3 is 16 amino acids. V trimming: 2 bases; J trimming: 4 bases; junction bases outside the gene matches: 7. The data derive from a study of blood T cells in healthy people across ages. On the study more broadly: For every two T cells, template switching captured about one barcoded beta molecule. Notes on the study in general: Any conclusive comparison of naive versus antigen-experienced cells was prevented by using unsorted PBMCs.

For the second PCR, which ran for 7 to 11 cycles, a sample-barcoded 5' primer and a J-beta primer mix were used. With 12 random nucleotides, a template-switch adaptor tagged each individual cDNA molecule. Each CDR3 protein gets one entry after TCRdb re-called the 5' RACE reads with MiXCR. The table has some 640,000 distinct CDR3 sequences, roughly 50% seen once. The clonotype was recovered from a woman aged 55-69 years in good health. The sequencing sample was made of blood. The rearrangement uses TRBV7-9 and TRBJ2-3, with 9 bases fitting TRBD2. DNA for the CDR3: TGTGCCAGCAGCTTAAGCGGGAGGACTCATGCAGATACGCAGTATTTT. Residues: CASSLSGRTHADTQYF.